One and the same sample provided the 27 T cell receptor beta chains below, sequenced in a study of T cell clonotyping in hematopoietic cell transplantation. Sequencing was performed with immunoSEQ multiplex PCR; in TCRdb, only in-frame clones are kept and a portion is missing. Among about 5,700 clones listed, 85% to 95% were seen once. Here the sequenced sample was peripheral blood mononuclear cells, taken 100 days after allogeneic stem cell transplant. These receptors all come from a female patient between 50 and 59 years old who had an allogeneic stem cell transplant from an unrelated donor, so T cells may come from the graft donor. Some clones in this sample may be carry-over from other donors' samples.

Concerning this clone itself: The same CDR3 arises from other DNA sequences in this sample as well. The chain carries TRBV2 and TRBJ2-3; 7 nucleotides line up with TRBD1. Germline CDR1 and CDR2: SNHLY and FYNNEI. Unmatched junction bases numbered 4, after V lost 4 bases and J lost 0 bases. The CDR3 spans 15 residues. The CDR3 nucleotides read TGTGCCAGCAGTGCCGGGACAGCCAGCACAGATACGCAGTATTTT. Its translation is CASSAGTASTDTQYF.

The chain couples TRBV11-2 to TRBJ1-2; D unresolved. This CDR3 is 17 amino acids long. Germline CDR1 reads SGHAT; CDR2 reads FQNNGV. The V end lost 3 bases, the J end lost 0 bases, and 17 bases lay between the germline ends. The CDR3 DNA reads TGTGCCAGCAGCTTCTATCCGGACGGAGCATCTAACTATGGCTACACCTTC. Amino acids: CASSFYPDGASNYGYTF. Variable domain in full (rest from reference TRBV11-2 and TRBJ1-2): EAGVAQSPRYKIIEKRQSVAFWCNPISGHATLYWYQQILGQGPKLLIQFQNNGVVDDSQLPKDRFSAERLKGVDSTLKIQPAKLEDSAVYLCASSFYPDGASNYGYTFGSGTRLTVV.

The chain links TRBV2 to TRBJ2-7, with 8 bases lining up with TRBD1. V lost 10 bases to trimming and J lost 5 bases; unmatched junction nucleotides: 4. Germline CDR1 and CDR2: SNHLY and FYNNEI. This CDR3 comprises 11 residues. CDR3 nucleotides: TGTGCCACACAGGGGGTAAACGAGCAGTACTTC. Amino acid sequence: CATQGVNEQYF.

This rearrangement joins TRBV6-6 to TRBJ2-7, with D possibly TRBD2 on 6 matching bases. Germline V lookup: CDR1 MNHNY, CDR2 SVGAGI (reference sequence). The CDR3 consists of 15 residues. V gave up 5 bases and J gave up 0 bases, with 14 bases separating them. DNA of the CDR3: TGTGCCAGCAGTAGTCTAGCGCAAAGCTCCTACGAGCAGTACTTC. It encodes CASSSLAQSSYEQYF.

This sequence joins TRBV5-1 and TRBJ2-1; perhaps TRBD2 as D (5 bases). The length of the CDR3 is 12 residues. The V end was cut by 2 bases, the J end by 7 bases, with 7 bases between. In germline, CDR1 is SGHRS, CDR2 YFSETQ. CDR3 sequence reads: CASSLWENEQFF. The CDR3 DNA follows: TGCGCCAGCAGCTTATGGGAGAATGAGCAGTTCTTC.

The chain carries TRBV7-8 and TRBJ1-5; 7 nucleotides line up with TRBD1. The CDR3 spans 15 residues. The V and J ends lost 6 bases and 3 bases, in that order; junction bases with no gene match: 8. Looked up from germline, CDR1 is SGHVS and CDR2 is FQNEAQ. Written as DNA, the CDR3 is TGTGCCAGCAGTCTTACGGACAGGTTCAATCAGCCCCAGCATTTT. Residues: CASSLTDRFNQPQHF.

This clone occurred once. The V call is TRBV5-6, the J call TRBJ1-1; D is possibly TRBD1 (5 bases). CDR3 length: 16 amino acids. V dropped 4 bases and J dropped 0 bases, with 16 bases sitting between them. The V gene's germline CDR1 is SGHDT and CDR2 YYEEEE. The CDR3 DNA reads TGTGCCAGCAGCCTTGGGACGCGAGTGATGAACACTGAAGCTTTCTTT. Protein product: CASSLGTRVMNTEAFF.

V is TRBV27 and J is TRBJ2-6, with no clear D. V was pared by 5 bases and J by 4 bases, with 6 bases between. Germline-derived CDR1 and CDR2 are MNHEY and SMNVEV (reference sequence). This CDR3 contains 13 residues. The CDR3 loop reads CASSLRGANVLTF. CDR3 in DNA: TGTGCCAGCAGTCTACGGGGGGCCAACGTCCTGACTTTC.

This chain links TRBV6-1 with TRBJ1-5, with D perhaps matching TRBD1 (6 bases). Trimming pared 1 base from V and 2 bases from J, leaving 21 bases between. The CDR3 length is 19 residues. Per germline, CDR1 MNHNS and CDR2 SASEGT. The CDR3 coding sequence is TGTGCCAGCAGTGAAGGAGGGGGTCGTCGGTTAATCGGCAATCAGCCCCAGCATTTT. It translates to CASSEGGGRRLIGNQPQHF.

The chain has TRBV5-6 and TRBJ2-1; D uncertain. CDR1 is SGHDT and CDR2 is YYEEEE in the germline V gene. CDR3 length: 15 amino acids. Trimming cost V 2 bases and J 0 bases, with 9 bases left between them. The CDR3 sequence: CASSFLSGSYNEQFF. CDR3 DNA: TGTGCCAGCAGCTTTCTCAGTGGCTCCTACAATGAGCAGTTCTTC. Filled out from reference TRBV5-6 and TRBJ2-1, the complete variable domain reads DAGVTQSPTHLIKTRGQQVTLRCSPKSGHDTVSWYQQALGQGPQFIFQYYEEEERQRGNFPDRFSGHQFPNYSSELNVNALLLGDSALYLCASSFLSGSYNEQFFGPGTRLTVL.

The chain's CDR3 is CAWSVYGKELFF. The DNA for the CDR3 is TGTGCCTGGAGTGTATACGGGAAGGAACTGTTTTTT. J is TRBJ1-4 and V is TRBV30, with no clear D. CDR3 length: 12 residues. The V gene's germline CDR1 is GTSNPN and CDR2 SVGIG (reference sequence). The V end lost 0 bases, the J end lost 12 bases, and 11 bases lay between the germline ends.

The rearrangement uses TRBV9 and TRBJ2-7; D assignment may be TRBD1 or TRBD2 (8 bases each). With 4 bases removed from V and 3 bases from J, the gap between germline ends came to 17 bases. The CDR3 loop spans 15 amino acids. Germline CDR1 is SGDLS and CDR2 is YYNGEE. DNA for the CDR3: TGTGCCAGCAGCCCGGGGGGGACAGGAGGCTACGAGCAGTACTTC. Translated: CASSPGGTGGYEQYF.

The chain uses TRBV30 and TRBJ2-5; tentatively, D is TRBD2 (5 bases). CDR3 length: 11 residues. Germline lookup yields CDR1 GTSNPN and CDR2 SVGIG (reference sequence). V was shortened by 8 bases and J by 7 bases, with 14 bases between the two germline ends. This CDR3 is CATRGLATQYF. CDR3 coding DNA: TGTGCCACACGGGGTTTAGCGACCCAGTACTTC.

This chain connects TRBV6-5 to TRBJ1-4, with 8 positions matching TRBD1. Germline V CDR1 and CDR2: MNHEY, SVGAGI. The junction had 4 bases not matched to a gene; V was cut back by 4 bases and J by 6 bases. The CDR3 has 14 amino acids. CDR3 sequence reads: CASSSDRGDEKLFF. The CDR3 bases are TGTGCCAGCAGTTCCGACAGGGGCGATGAAAAACTGTTTTTT.

This sequence joins TRBV30 and TRBJ1-1; perhaps TRBD1 as D (6 bases). The CDR3 covers 14 residues. V lost 2 bases, J lost 3 bases, and 13 bases lay in between. From germline, CDR1 is GTSNPN and CDR2 SVGIG (reference sequence). The DNA of the CDR3 is TGTGCCTGGAGTCGACAGGCCTCGCACACTGAAGCTTTCTTT. Translating gives CAWSRQASHTEAFF.

The chain joins TRBV7-9 to TRBJ1-4; D is perhaps TRBD1 (5 bases). Germline CDR1 SEHNR, CDR2 FQNEAQ (reference sequence). The ends were cut back, 5 bases at V and 5 bases at J, with 12 bases in the middle. CDR3 length: 14 amino acids. The CDR3 region is CASSRGAGNEKLFF. The CDR3 bases are TGTGCCAGCAGCCGGGGCGCGGGAAATGAAAAACTGTTTTTT.

The chain is built from TRBV5-1 and TRBJ2-2, with D tentatively TRBD2 (5 bases). Per germline, CDR1 SGHRS and CDR2 YFSETQ. The germline V and J ends were trimmed by 0 bases and 0 bases, with 9 bases remaining between them. The CDR3 sequence is 16 residues long. CDR3 region: CASSLAPSPNTGELFF. The CDR3 DNA sequence: TGCGCCAGCAGCTTGGCGCCTAGCCCGAACACCGGGGAGCTGTTTTTT.

The chain employs TRBV5-5 and TRBJ1-6; tentative D call: TRBD1 (6 bases). Trimming stripped 5 bases from V and 6 bases from J, with 12 bases between. Germline V gene sequence: CDR1 SGHKS, CDR2 YYEKEE (reference sequence). The length of the CDR3 is 14 residues. The CDR3 DNA reads as TGTGCCAGCAGTCTGGGACACTTTAATTCACCCCTCCACTTT. Translated: CASSLGHFNSPLHF.

This clone was seen only once. The gene calls are TRBV11-2 and TRBJ2-2; D is unclear. Deletions cut 6 bases from V and 5 bases from J, with 13 bases between. In germline, CDR1 is SGHAT, CDR2 FQNNGV. The CDR3 consists of 14 residues. The CDR3 here is CASSGVVATGELFF. In nucleotides, the CDR3 is TGTGCCAGCAGTGGTGTAGTGGCGACCGGGGAGCTGTTTTTT.

V is TRBV7-2 and J is TRBJ2-7; D may be TRBD1 (5 bases). V gave up 4 bases and J gave up 1 base, with 11 bases separating them. Germline V gene sequence: CDR1 SGHTA, CDR2 FQGNSA. This CDR3 region has 14 residues. CDR3 in amino acids: CASSSQGWSYEQYF. The DNA for the CDR3 is TGTGCCAGCAGCTCCCAGGGATGGTCCTACGAGCAGTACTTC.

The chain combines TRBV19 with TRBJ2-3; D may correspond to TRBD1 or TRBD2 (6 bases each). Germline loops: CDR1 LNHDA, CDR2 SQIVND (reference sequence). V lost 8 bases to trimming and J lost 2 bases, with 14 bases between them. CDR3 length equals 14 residues. CDR3 DNA sequence: TGTGCCAGTTCGGGGGCCGGACTCACAGATACGCAGTATTTT. Protein: CASSGAGLTDTQYF.

V usage is TRBV10-3 and J usage is TRBJ1-4; 11 nucleotides match TRBD1. Germline V CDR1 and CDR2: ENHRY, SYGVKD. With V trimmed by 4 bases and J by 7 bases, 5 bases remained unmatched. This CDR3 is built from 15 residues. The CDR3 bases are TGTGCCATCAGTGGGACAGGGGGCGGGAGTGAAAAACTGTTTTTT. Its protein product is CAISGTGGGSEKLFF.

CDR3 nucleotides: TGTGCCAGCAGTGAAGGGGGGACAGTAAGTGAAAAACTGTTTTTT. It yields the protein CASSEGGTVSEKLFF. This chain uses TRBV6-1 with TRBJ1-4; 7 bases agree with TRBD1. V shed 1 base, J shed 7 bases, and the junction held 6 bases outside the gene matches. The CDR3 has 15 residues. Germline V gene lookup returns CDR1 MNHNS and CDR2 SASEGT.

CDR3 nucleotides: TGTGCCAGCTCAATCCGGGCTGGCAACACCGGGGAGCTGTTTTTT. Encoded protein: CASSIRAGNTGELFF. V gene TRBV27 combines with J gene TRBJ2-2, with D uncertain. Germline V gives CDR1 MNHEY, CDR2 SMNVEV (reference sequence). The ends were cut back, 8 bases at V and 2 bases at J, with 15 bases in the middle. This CDR3 comprises 15 residues.

V and J are TRBV6-6 and TRBJ2-3; the D is unclear. Germline V gives CDR1 MNHNY, CDR2 SVGAGI (reference sequence). V was trimmed by 6 bases and J by 1 base, leaving 11 bases between them. The CDR3 sequence is 14 residues long. This CDR3 reads CASSDGSGTDTQYF. CDR3 coding DNA: TGTGCCAGCAGCGACGGAAGTGGCACAGATACGCAGTATTTT.

The rearrangement links TRBV5-6 to TRBJ2-3; weak D call: TRBD2 (6 bases). CDR1 and CDR2 (germline): SGHDT, YYEEEE. This CDR3 comprises 14 residues. Between the trimmed V and J ends, which lost 6 bases and 4 bases, there was a span of 15 bases. The CDR3 DNA reads TGTGCCAGCAACGAGTGGGGGGAGGCAGATACGCAGTATTTT. Encoded protein: CASNEWGEADTQYF.

This clone was detected only once. The rearrangement uses TRBV7-2 and TRBJ2-3, with TRBD2 matching 12 bases. The V gene end was trimmed by 3 bases and the J gene end by 4 bases; junction bases not matched to a gene: 5. The CDR3 sequence is 16 residues long. Germline V gives CDR1 SGHTA, CDR2 FQGNSA. The CDR3 nucleotides are TGTGCCAGCAGCTTCCTTCCTAGCGGGGGGGCAGATACGCAGTATTTT. Amino acid sequence: CASSFLPSGGADTQYF.